Detailed here is one T cell receptor beta chain. This sample stems from a study of T cell changes during pregnancy in multiple sclerosis. The data were produced by immunoSEQ multiplex PCR, yet TCRdb's version contains in-frame clones alone and is incomplete. The sample holds fewer than 45,000 clones, around 93% seen once. Germline V CDR1 and CDR2: SQVTM, ANQGSEA. The V segment lost 6 bases and the J segment 0 bases; nucleotides outside the gene matches: 5. The length of the CDR3 is 16 residues. This clonotype was sampled from a female donor with multiple sclerosis, enrolled in a pregnancy study. V usage is TRBV29-1 and J usage is TRBJ2-1, with TRBD2 matching 13 bases. The material was CD8+ T cells from peripheral blood mononuclear cells, obtained in the third trimester of pregnancy. CDR3 sequence: CSVIGTSGTSYNEQFF. The CDR3 DNA reads TGCAGCGTAATCGGGACTAGCGGGACCTCCTACAATGAGCAGTTCTTC.